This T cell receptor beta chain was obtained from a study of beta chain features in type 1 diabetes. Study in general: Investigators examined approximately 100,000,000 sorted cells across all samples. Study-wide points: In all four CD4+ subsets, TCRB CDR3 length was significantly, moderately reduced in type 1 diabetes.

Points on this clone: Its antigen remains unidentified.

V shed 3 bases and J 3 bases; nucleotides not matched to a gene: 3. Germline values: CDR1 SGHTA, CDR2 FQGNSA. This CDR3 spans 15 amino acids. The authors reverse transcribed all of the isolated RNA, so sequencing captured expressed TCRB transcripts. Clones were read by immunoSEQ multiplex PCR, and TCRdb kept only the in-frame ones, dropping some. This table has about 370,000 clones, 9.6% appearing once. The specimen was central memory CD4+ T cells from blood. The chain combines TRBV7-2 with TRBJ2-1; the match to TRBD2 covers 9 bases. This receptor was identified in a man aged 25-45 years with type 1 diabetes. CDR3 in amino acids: CASSFSGRGYNEQFF. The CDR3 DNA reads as TGTGCCAGCAGCTTTAGCGGGAGAGGCTACAATGAGCAGTTCTTC.